One and the same sample provided the 7 T cell receptor beta chains below, sequenced in a study of blood T cell repertoires in COVID-19. Produced via immunoSEQ multiplex PCR; TCRdb's table is partial and in-frame only. The sample carries hundreds of thousands of clones, approximately 85% recorded once. Sequenced material: peripheral blood. Receptor source: a human donor in a cohort sampled during active COVID-19.

This chain connects TRBV3-1 (or the pseudogene TRBV3-2) to TRBJ2-7; 10 bases are shared with TRBD1. This CDR3 is 15 amino acids long. The V and J ends lost 4 bases and 6 bases, in that order; junction bases with no gene match: 9. From germline, CDR1 is LGHDT and CDR2 YNNKEL (reference sequence). The CDR3 bases are TGTGCCAGCAGCCGGGGGACAGGGGAATTTTCCGAGCAGTACTTC. Translation gives CASSRGTGEFSEQYF.

V is TRBV7-9 and J is TRBJ2-1; possibly TRBD2 for D (6 bases). V lost 2 bases, J lost 6 bases, and 17 bases lay in between. Germline-derived CDR1 and CDR2 are SEHNR and FQNEAQ (reference sequence). This CDR3 is built from 16 residues. CDR3 bases: TGTGCCAGCAGCTTACGGGGGATTGCTTTAGGCAATGAGCAGTTCTTC. Translated, it gives CASSLRGIALGNEQFF.

With regard to this clone: One junction end does not reproduce the germline sequence, and a read error may be involved. The V gene is TRBV9, the J gene TRBJ2-2; 7 bases are a match to TRBD1. Germline V gene lookup returns CDR1 SGDLS and CDR2 YYNGEE. This CDR3 comprises 14 residues. The CDR3 here is CASMGRGNAGELFF. The CDR3 coding sequence is TGTGCCAGCATGGGCAGGGGGAACGCCGGGGAGCTGTTTTTT.

The chain is built from TRBV11-3 and TRBJ2-5; D possibly corresponds to TRBD2 (7 bases). Between the trimmed V and J ends, which lost 5 bases and 2 bases, there was a span of 21 bases. Germline V gives CDR1 SGHNT, CDR2 YENEEA. This CDR3 is 17 amino acids long. The CDR3 coding sequence is TGTGCCAGCAGCGTCTCTAGGGCGGGGGCCTCACAAGAGACCCAGTACTTC. The encoded protein is CASSVSRAGASQETQYF.

The J gene is TRBJ1-5, the V gene TRBV27; D gene uncertain. The CDR3 covers 16 residues. The germline V gene encodes CDR1 MNHEY and CDR2 SMNVEV (reference sequence). V was cut by 0 bases and J by 6 bases, with 15 bases left in between. CDR3 loop: CASSLSGRLPGQPQHF. The DNA for the CDR3 is TGTGCCAGCAGTTTATCAGGGAGGCTGCCGGGTCAGCCCCAGCATTTT.

V usage is TRBV7-2 and J usage is TRBJ1-5; possible D gene TRBD1, 6 bases. V lost 3 bases and J 1 base, leaving 7 bases between the germline ends. Germline lookup yields CDR1 SGHTA and CDR2 FQGNSA. The CDR3 has 14 amino acids. The CDR3 is CASSLGQSNQPQHF. The CDR3 nucleotides read TGTGCCAGCAGCTTGGGACAAAGCAATCAGCCCCAGCATTTT.

The rearrangement uses TRBV7-9 and TRBJ1-1; TRBD1 agrees at 8 bases. The junction had 8 bases not matched to a gene; V was cut back by 5 bases and J by 6 bases. The CDR3 is 14 amino acids. Germline CDR1 and CDR2: SEHNR and FQNEAQ (reference sequence). DNA for the CDR3: TGTGCCAGCAGCGTATATCAGGGGGCGTCTGAAGCTTTCTTT. Its translation is CASSVYQGASEAFF.